The TCR beta chain described here comes from a study of chemoradiotherapy in HPV16-positive cancers. Study observations and caveats: Candidate HPV-specific clones and E7-related TCR motifs grew in tumor during treatment.

This clone was counted between two and nine times. Its target is not known. Trimming removed 6 bases at V and 3 bases at J, with 17 bases between. CDR1 MNHNS and CDR2 SASEGT come from the germline V gene. The CDR3 consists of 15 residues. The assay was immunoSEQ multiplex PCR, and TCRdb's table has in-frame clones only and misses some. The sample includes 36,000 or so clones, around three quarters of them seen just once. Repeated repertoire sampling spanned the course of chemoradiotherapy. This chain links TRBV6-1 with TRBJ1-1, with D perhaps TRBD1 (5 bases). This clonotype was sampled from a human donor with HPV-associated anogenital cancer. This material consisted of blood, taken from a patient who underwent chemoradiotherapy. For the CDR3, the DNA is TGTGCCAGCAGGCGGGACTTTCCTTTACACACTGAAGCTTTCTTT. The encoded protein is CASRRDFPLHTEAFF.